These 31 T cell receptor beta chains originate from one sample sequenced in a study of technical replicates of blood from several donors. Data came from immunoSEQ multiplex PCR; TCRdb stores just in-frame clones and leaves some out. The table has around 57,000 clones, around 94% seen once. Sequenced sample: T cells isolated from PBMCs. The receptor set was obtained from a human donor in good health.

J is TRBJ1-2 and V is TRBV7-8; the D is unclear. Germline V gene data show CDR1 as SGHVS and CDR2 as FQNEAQ. The CDR3 runs 13 residues. V was clipped by 1 base and J by 3 bases, with 6 bases between them. The CDR3: CASSLGFDYGYTF. The CDR3 DNA reads as TGTGCCAGCAGCTTAGGTTTCGACTATGGCTACACCTTC.

The chain uses TRBV15 and TRBJ2-7, with D perhaps TRBD2 (6 bases). Trimming took 7 bases from V and 0 from J, leaving 7 bases between them. The germline CDR1 and CDR2 sequences are LNHNV and YYDKDF (reference sequence). CDR3 length: 12 amino acids. This chain's CDR3 is CATTSDSYEQYF. The CDR3, as DNA: TGTGCCACCACTAGCGACTCCTACGAGCAGTACTTC. Drawing the rest from reference TRBV15 and TRBJ2-7, the complete variable domain is DAMVIQNPRYQVTQFGKPVTLSCSQTLNHNVMYWYQQKSSQAPKLLFHYYDKDFNNEADTPDNFQSRRPNTSFCFLDIRSPGLGDTAMYLCATTSDSYEQYFGPGTRLTVT.

This chain joins TRBV28 and TRBJ1-4; 10 nucleotides agree with TRBD1. With V trimmed by 6 bases and J by 7 bases, 8 bases remained unmatched. CDR1 is MDHEN and CDR2 is SYDVKM in the germline V gene. This CDR3 has 15 amino acids. The CDR3: CASRGRDRGGEKLFF. The CDR3 DNA reads as TGTGCCAGCAGGGGGCGGGACAGGGGCGGTGAAAAACTGTTTTTT.

The chain combines TRBV5-4 with TRBJ2-1; 10 bases line up with TRBD1. V was clipped by 4 bases and J by 7 bases; unmatched bases: 14. The germline V gene has CDR1 SGHNT and CDR2 YYREEE (reference sequence). The CDR3 length is 17 residues. The CDR3 reads CASSAGGDRGIGNEQFF. CDR3 DNA: TGTGCCAGCAGCGCGGGCGGGGACAGGGGAATTGGGAATGAGCAGTTCTTC.

The genes are TRBV7-9 and TRBJ1-2; tentatively, D is TRBD1 (5 bases). Deletions cut 1 base from V and 4 bases from J, with 13 bases between. The CDR3 consists of 15 residues. CDR1 and CDR2 (germline): SEHNR, FQNEAQ (reference sequence). CDR3 residues: CASSLGFRGPYGYTF. The CDR3 nucleotides are TGTGCCAGCAGCTTAGGTTTTAGGGGTCCCTATGGCTACACCTTC.

The V call is TRBV6-5, the J call TRBJ1-1; TRBD1 might be the D (5 bases). V was pared by 2 bases and J by 11 bases, with 15 bases between. The CDR3 totals 13 residues. From germline, CDR1 is MNHEY and CDR2 SVGAGI. CDR3 DNA: TGTGCCAGCAGTTACGCTTTCCCCGGGGGGGCTTTCTTT. Translation gives CASSYAFPGGAFF.

The chain links TRBV11-3 to TRBJ2-7; tentatively, D is TRBD1 (5 bases). In germline, CDR1 is SGHNT, CDR2 YENEEA. The ends were cut back, 4 bases at V and 3 bases at J, with 10 bases in the middle. This CDR3 has 13 amino acids. This CDR3 reads CASSSPDSYEQYF. The CDR3 DNA follows: TGTGCCAGCAGCTCGCCTGACAGCTACGAGCAGTACTTC.

CDR3 in DNA: TGCGCCAGCAGCTTGATTTGGGACACCTCCTACAATGAGCAGTTCTTC. Its translation: CASSLIWDTSYNEQFF. V is TRBV5-1 and J is TRBJ2-1, with a possible D match to TRBD1 (6 bases). CDR1 is SGHRS, CDR2 YFSETQ, per germline. The V end was cut by 1 base, the J end by 0 bases, with 11 bases between. The CDR3 is 16 residues long.

The genes are TRBV11-3 and TRBJ2-1, with TRBD2 identical over 12 bases. This CDR3 spans 18 amino acids. The ends lost 5 bases at V and 2 bases at J; junction bases unmatched: 10. The V gene's germline CDR1 is SGHNT and CDR2 YENEEA. DNA of the CDR3: TGTGCCAGCAGCCGGCTAGCGGGGGGGCAAGGGGCCTACAATGAGCAGTTCTTC. Translating it yields CASSRLAGGQGAYNEQFF.

The chain couples TRBV5-1 to TRBJ2-3; D not certain. CDR3 length: 16 amino acids. V lost 1 base and J 6 bases, leaving 18 bases between the germline ends. Germline V gene data show CDR1 as SGHRS and CDR2 as YFSETQ. CDR3 coding DNA: TGCGCCAGCAGCTTGTCCCCGGTGTCGAGATCGGATACGCAGTATTTT. Protein: CASSLSPVSRSDTQYF.

This rearrangement joins TRBV6-5 to TRBJ1-2; no definite D call. Germline V gives CDR1 MNHEY, CDR2 SVGAGI. Trimming shortened V by 5 bases and J by 3 bases, and 13 bases separated the two germline ends. The CDR3 is made up of 14 amino acids. Written as DNA, the CDR3 is TGTGCCAGCAGTGGAGGAATTTACGACTATGGCTACACCTTC. Its translation: CASSGGIYDYGYTF.

The genes are TRBV29-1 and TRBJ1-1, with D possibly TRBD1 on 5 matching bases. V was trimmed by 6 bases and J by 1 base, leaving 15 bases between them. This CDR3 is built from 14 residues. The germline CDR1 and CDR2 sequences are SQVTM and ANQGSEA. This CDR3 reads CSVDWDYRNTEAFF. The CDR3 nucleotides read TGCAGCGTAGACTGGGACTACCGGAACACTGAAGCTTTCTTT.

This sequence joins TRBV15 and TRBJ2-5, with D possibly TRBD2 on 6 matching bases. V dropped 0 bases and J dropped 5 bases, with 16 bases sitting between them. CDR3 size: 16 residues. Germline V gene data show CDR1 as LNHNV and CDR2 as YYDKDF (reference sequence). The CDR3 loop is CATSRDDSGPSETQYF. CDR3 bases: TGTGCCACCAGCAGAGATGATAGCGGACCGTCGGAGACCCAGTACTTC.

The chain employs TRBV10-3 and TRBJ1-2, with 9 bases matching TRBD1. This CDR3 has 16 amino acids. The germline gives CDR1 ENHRY, CDR2 SYGVKD. The J segment lost 1 base and the V segment lost 8 bases, leaving 11 bases of the junction unmatched. The CDR3 nucleotides read TGTGCCATCGTGAGGGACAGGGAATCCAGTAACTATGGCTACACCTTC. Translating gives CAIVRDRESSNYGYTF.

The chain employs TRBV6-5 and TRBJ1-5, with D tentatively TRBD1 (6 bases). The CDR3 sequence is 16 residues long. V was shortened by 0 bases and J by 4 bases, with 13 bases between the two germline ends. Per the germline V gene, CDR1 is MNHEY and CDR2 is SVGAGI. CDR3: CASSYSFTGRNQPQHF. CDR3 DNA: TGTGCCAGCAGTTACTCTTTTACAGGGCGGAATCAGCCCCAGCATTTT.

The chain is built from TRBV6-6 and TRBJ2-1; the D gene is possibly TRBD1 (8 bases). The CDR3 length is 14 residues. In germline, CDR1 is MNHNY, CDR2 SVGAGI (reference sequence). V was trimmed by 2 bases and J by 10 bases, leaving 15 bases between them. This CDR3 is CASSYPTGEGEQFF. As DNA, the CDR3 is TGTGCCAGCAGTTACCCGACAGGGGAGGGAGAGCAGTTCTTC.

The chain carries TRBV10-1 and TRBJ2-1; no definite D call. Germline V CDR1 and CDR2: WNHNN, SYGVQD (reference sequence). Trimming removed 3 bases at V and 0 bases at J, with 6 bases between. This CDR3 has 14 residues. CDR3: CASSELSSYNEQFF. The CDR3 nucleotides are TGCGCCAGCAGTGAATTGAGCTCCTACAATGAGCAGTTCTTC.

The gene calls are TRBV5-1 and TRBJ2-7; the D is unclear. Germline V gene lookup returns CDR1 SGHRS and CDR2 YFSETQ. The CDR3 sequence is 15 residues long. Trimming took 0 bases from V and 5 from J, leaving 15 bases between them. CDR3 protein: CASSLVGRRLNEQYF. The CDR3 coding sequence is TGCGCCAGCAGCTTGGTGGGCCGCCGGCTGAACGAGCAGTACTTC. The complete variable domain, with remaining parts taken from reference TRBV5-1 and TRBJ2-7, reads KAGVTQTPRYLIKTRGQQVTLSCSPISGHRSVSWYQQTPGQGLQFLFEYFSETQRNKGNFPGRFSGRQFSNSRSEMNVSTLELGDSALYLCASSLVGRRLNEQYFGPGTRLTVT.

This clone has just one count. The rearrangement uses TRBV5-1 and TRBJ2-3, with TRBD1 matching over 9 bases. The CDR3 totals 18 residues. In germline, CDR1 is SGHRS, CDR2 YFSETQ. With V trimmed by 4 bases and J by 2 bases, 14 bases remained unmatched. CDR3 nucleotide sequence: TGCGCCAGCAGCGATCCACTGCACAGGGGGCAGGTCACAGATACGCAGTATTTT. Encoded protein: CASSDPLHRGQVTDTQYF.

This chain links TRBV11-3 with TRBJ1-1; D is unresolved. The CDR3 contains 14 residues. Germline V gene data show CDR1 as SGHNT and CDR2 as YENEEA. Trimming pared 5 bases from V and 1 base from J, leaving 11 bases between. The CDR3, as DNA: TGTGCCAGCAGCCTCACAGCTACGAACACTGAAGCTTTCTTT. Translation: CASSLTATNTEAFF.

The V call is TRBV5-4, the J call TRBJ1-2; 7 bases are a match to TRBD1. V was pared by 5 bases and J by 8 bases, with 15 bases of the junction left unmatched. CDR3 length: 15 amino acids. From germline, CDR1 is SGHNT and CDR2 YYREEE (reference sequence). The CDR3 region is CASSDTTGPSRGYTF. CDR3 DNA: TGTGCCAGCAGTGACACGACAGGGCCGTCTCGGGGCTACACCTTC.

CDR3 in amino acids: CASSFYSPSRTEAFF. CDR3 nucleotides: TGTGCCAGCAGTTTTTACAGCCCTTCACGTACTGAAGCTTTCTTT. The genes are TRBV28 and TRBJ1-1, with unresolved D. V lost 3 bases, J lost 5 bases, and 16 bases lay in between. The CDR3 sequence is 15 residues long. Per the germline V gene, CDR1 is MDHEN and CDR2 is SYDVKM.

The chain combines TRBV5-1 with TRBJ1-1; 11 positions agree with TRBD1. CDR1 is SGHRS, CDR2 YFSETQ, per germline. The J segment lost 7 bases and the V segment lost 5 bases, leaving 4 bases of the junction unmatched. The CDR3 consists of 13 residues. The CDR3 bases are TGCGCCAGCAGTCGGACAGGGGGCTTTGAAGCTTTCTTT. Translation gives CASSRTGGFEAFF.

The J gene is TRBJ2-7, the V gene TRBV19, with D tentatively TRBD2 (5 bases). There are 15 residues in the CDR3. The ends were cut back, 5 bases at V and 5 bases at J, with 19 bases in the middle. Germline CDR1 is LNHDA and CDR2 is SQIVND (reference sequence). In DNA, the CDR3 is TGTGCCAGTAGTCCCCGGGGTGAAGGGCTTGACGAGCAGTACTTC. It encodes CASSPRGEGLDEQYF.

The chain has TRBV6-6 and TRBJ2-2, with a possible D match to TRBD1 (5 bases). Trimming pared 5 bases from V and 0 bases from J, leaving 10 bases between. Germline V gene lookup returns CDR1 MNHNY and CDR2 SVGAGI (reference sequence). The CDR3 is 15 residues long. CDR3 coding DNA: TGTGCCAGCAGTGAGGACACCTCGAACACCGGGGAGCTGTTTTTT. It codes for CASSEDTSNTGELFF.

The chain has TRBV7-9 and TRBJ1-4; D perhaps matches TRBD1 (6 bases). The CDR3 spans 17 residues. Germline loops: CDR1 SEHNR, CDR2 FQNEAQ (reference sequence). With 6 bases removed from V and 0 bases from J, the gap between germline ends came to 17 bases. CDR3 nucleotides: TGTGCCAGCAGTCATACAGGGTATCCCTCAACTAATGAAAAACTGTTTTTT. This gives the protein CASSHTGYPSTNEKLFF.

The chain joins TRBV7-6 to TRBJ1-2; 8 bases are a match to TRBD1. Germline V gives CDR1 SGHVS, CDR2 FNYEAQ. V shed 5 bases and J 5 bases; nucleotides not matched to a gene: 10. CDR3 size: 15 residues. The CDR3 loop reads CASSPFATGGYGYTF. The CDR3 DNA is TGTGCCAGCAGCCCTTTCGCTACAGGGGGATATGGCTACACCTTC.

The chain recombines TRBV18 with TRBJ2-1; 10 bases are shared with TRBD2. With V trimmed by 1 base and J by 0 bases, 6 bases remained unmatched. CDR3 size: 18 residues. CDR1 is KGHSH and CDR2 is LQKENI in the germline V gene. The CDR3 is CASSPRASGGSSYNEQFF. The CDR3 DNA reads as TGTGCCAGCTCACCACGAGCTAGCGGGGGAAGCTCCTACAATGAGCAGTTCTTC.

The gene calls are TRBV7-9 and TRBJ2-1; TRBD2 matches 11 bases. CDR3 size: 14 residues. The germline V gene encodes CDR1 SEHNR and CDR2 FQNEAQ (reference sequence). J was trimmed by 10 bases and V by 4 bases; bases with no gene match: 6. The CDR3 protein is CASSSPGLAEEQFF. The CDR3 nucleotides read TGTGCCAGCAGCTCACCGGGACTAGCGGAAGAGCAGTTCTTC.

The chain combines TRBV5-4 with TRBJ2-1; the match to TRBD1 covers 10 bases. Germline CDR1 and CDR2: SGHNT and YYREEE (reference sequence). The V and J ends lost 2 bases and 14 bases, in that order; junction bases with no gene match: 7. CDR3 size: 13 residues. The CDR3 coding sequence is TGTGCCAGCAGCTTACGGGGGGACAGGGGTAAGTTCTTC. This sequence encodes CASSLRGDRGKFF.

V is TRBV5-6 and J is TRBJ2-2; D is unresolved. Germline CDR1 reads SGHDT; CDR2 reads YYEEEE. V lost 0 bases and J lost 4, with 7 bases in between. The CDR3 spans 14 residues. Here the CDR3 DNA reads TGTGCCAGCAGCTTGGACTACTCCACCGGGGAGCTGTTTTTT. This translates into CASSLDYSTGELFF.